This TCR beta chain was identified in a study of blood T cell repertoires in COVID-19. Across the study: Acute and convalescent COVID-19 samples came from the United States, Italy and Spain. From T cells, B-cell-depleted T cells, or PBMCs came the material, which was cDNA or gDNA.

This CDR3 is built from 16 residues. Germline loops: CDR1 MNHEY, CDR2 SVGAGI. The V segment lost 4 bases and the J segment 0 bases; nucleotides outside the gene matches: 6. Authors' data handling: How many nucleated cells were present was estimated from reference gene primer amplification. TCRdb's copy holds only in-frame clones and misses some; the assay was immunoSEQ multiplex PCR. V and J calls and clone size follow that table, whereas D and trimming were derived from the DNA. In the table there are approximately 150,000 clones, around 87% of which are singletons. The rearrangement uses TRBV6-5 and TRBJ1-5; TRBD1 matches 7 bases. Sample: peripheral blood. This clonotype originated in a man over 45 who had recovered from COVID-19. The CDR3 nucleotides read TGTGCCAGCAGTTCTCAGGGGGACCATAGCAATCAGCCCCAGCATTTT. Its protein product is CASSSQGDHSNQPQHF.